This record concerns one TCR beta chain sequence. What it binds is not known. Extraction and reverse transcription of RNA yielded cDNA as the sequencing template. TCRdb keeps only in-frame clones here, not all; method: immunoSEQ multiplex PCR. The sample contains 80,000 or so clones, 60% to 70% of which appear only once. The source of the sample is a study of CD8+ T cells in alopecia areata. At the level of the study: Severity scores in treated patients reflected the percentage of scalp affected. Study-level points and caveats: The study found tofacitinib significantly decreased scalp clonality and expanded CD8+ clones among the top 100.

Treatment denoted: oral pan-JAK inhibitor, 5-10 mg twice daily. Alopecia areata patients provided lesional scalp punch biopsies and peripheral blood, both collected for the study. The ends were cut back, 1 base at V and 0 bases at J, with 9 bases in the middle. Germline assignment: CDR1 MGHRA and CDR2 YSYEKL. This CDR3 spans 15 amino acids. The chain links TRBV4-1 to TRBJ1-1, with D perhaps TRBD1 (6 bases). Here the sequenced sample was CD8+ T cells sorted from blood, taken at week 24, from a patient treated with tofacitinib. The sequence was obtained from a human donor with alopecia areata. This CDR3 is CASSQVGHLNTEAFF. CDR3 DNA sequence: TGCGCCAGCAGCCAAGTGGGACATCTGAACACTGAAGCTTTCTTT.